What follows are 21 T cell receptor beta chains derived from one specimen sequenced in a study of T cell changes during pregnancy in multiple sclerosis. The repertoire was sequenced with immunoSEQ multiplex PCR; TCRdb's copy has only in-frame clones and lacks some. Of over 55,000 clones detected, about 90% appear once; the ten largest clones hold about 2.3%. The sample was peripheral blood, taken in the first trimester of pregnancy. These receptors originate from a female donor with multiple sclerosis, enrolled in a pregnancy study.

This chain joins TRBV10-3 and TRBJ2-7; 14 nucleotides match TRBD2. The V segment lost 0 bases and the J segment 4 bases; nucleotides outside the gene matches: 8. This CDR3 comprises 18 residues. Germline assignment: CDR1 ENHRY and CDR2 SYGVKD. The CDR3 loop is CAISESIGLAGGRYEQYF. CDR3 coding DNA: TGTGCCATCAGTGAGTCGATCGGACTAGCGGGAGGAAGATACGAGCAGTACTTC.

This chain joins TRBV5-1 and TRBJ2-3; TRBD2 matches 13 bases. CDR1 SGHRS and CDR2 YFSETQ come from the germline V gene. Germline trimming cut 5 bases from V and 3 bases from J; bases unmatched to any gene: 9. This CDR3 contains 17 residues. This CDR3 is CASRERTSGSGTDTQYF. The CDR3 DNA is TGCGCCAGCAGGGAAAGGACTAGCGGGAGCGGGACAGATACGCAGTATTTT.

CDR3 sequence: CASSEWENNEQFF. For the CDR3, the DNA is TGTGCCAGCAGTGAGTGGGAGAACAATGAGCAGTTCTTC. J is TRBJ2-1 and V is TRBV25-1; tentatively, D is TRBD2 (5 bases). The V and J ends lost 3 bases and 5 bases respectively, with 8 bases between them. CDR1 and CDR2 (germline): MGHDK, SYGVNS. CDR3 length equals 13 residues.

This chain links TRBV5-5 with TRBJ2-1, with 12 bases matching TRBD2. V dropped 2 bases and J dropped 4; count of bases not matched to a gene: 1. The germline V gene has CDR1 SGHKS and CDR2 YYEKEE (reference sequence). This CDR3 contains 15 residues. As DNA, the CDR3 is TGTGCCAGCAGCTTCGGACTAGCGGGGTACAATGAGCAGTTCTTC. Translated, it gives CASSFGLAGYNEQFF.

The rearrangement uses TRBV7-3 and TRBJ2-2, with TRBD1 identical over 10 bases. V lost 5 bases to trimming and J lost 5 bases; unmatched junction nucleotides: 14. The CDR3 loop spans 18 amino acids. CDR1 and CDR2 from the germline V gene are SGHTA and FQGTGA. The CDR3 spells CASSPDRGLAGGTGELFF. In nucleotides, the CDR3 is TGTGCCAGCAGCCCAGACAGGGGGCTGGCGGGAGGAACCGGGGAGCTGTTTTTT.

V and J are TRBV4-3 and TRBJ2-7, with TRBD2 matching 11 bases. Unmatched junction bases numbered 9, after V lost 0 bases and J lost 2 bases. The CDR3 length is 18 residues. Per the germline V gene, CDR1 is LGHNA and CDR2 is YSLEER. This chain's CDR3 is CASSQDSAGTSGTYEQYF. CDR3 sequence (DNA): TGCGCCAGCAGCCAAGATAGTGCCGGGACTAGCGGAACCTACGAGCAGTACTTC.

The chain recombines TRBV7-3 with TRBJ2-2; D is perhaps TRBD1 (6 bases). V was pared by 5 bases and J by 5 bases, with 18 bases between. Germline CDR1 reads SGHTA; CDR2 reads FQGTGA. CDR3 length equals 16 residues. In DNA form, the CDR3 reads TGTGCCAGCAGCCCTCAAGCACTCGGGACAACCGGGGAGCTGTTTTTT. Protein product: CASSPQALGTTGELFF. The full variable domain, rest sourced from reference TRBV7-3 and TRBJ2-2, is GAGVSQTPSNKVTEKGKYVELRCDPISGHTALYWYRQSLGQGPEFLIYFQGTGAADDSGLPNDRFFAVRPEGSVSTLKIQRTERGDSAVYLCASSPQALGTTGELFFGEGSRLTVL.

The CDR3 is CASAGGKTNTGELFF. For the CDR3, the DNA is TGTGCCAGTGCGGGGGGGAAGACGAACACCGGGGAGCTGTTTTTT. V gene TRBV19 combines with J gene TRBJ2-2; TRBD2 aligns across 9 bases. V shed 8 bases, J shed 0 bases, and the junction held 4 bases outside the gene matches. The CDR3 runs to 15 residues. The germline CDR1 and CDR2 sequences are LNHDA and SQIVND (reference sequence).

The J gene is TRBJ1-5, the V gene TRBV18, with D perhaps TRBD1 (5 bases). CDR1 and CDR2 from the germline V gene are KGHSH and LQKENI. This CDR3 has 15 residues. Trimming removed 0 bases from V and 5 bases from J, with 11 bases in between. This CDR3 is CASSPPGWGDQPQHF. The CDR3 region has the DNA TGTGCCAGCTCACCACCGGGGTGGGGGGATCAGCCCCAGCATTTT.

This sequence joins TRBV9 and TRBJ2-7, with TRBD1 matching over 9 bases. The trim removed 4 bases at V and 3 bases at J, leaving 2 bases unmatched. From germline, CDR1 is SGDLS and CDR2 YYNGEE. The CDR3 loop spans 13 amino acids. The CDR3 bases are TGTGCCAGCAGCCTGGGACAGGGCTACGAGCAGTACTTC. Its protein product is CASSLGQGYEQYF.

The chain links TRBV4-1 to TRBJ1-1, with a tentative D call TRBD1 (6 bases). This CDR3 contains 12 residues. Trimming cost V 5 bases and J 8 bases, with 12 bases left between them. Germline lookup yields CDR1 MGHRA and CDR2 YSYEKL. The CDR3 sequence is CASSLTGWEAFF. CDR3 sequence (DNA): TGCGCCAGCAGCTTAACAGGGTGGGAAGCTTTCTTT.

This clone was observed a single time. The chain links TRBV18 to TRBJ2-5, with D possibly matching TRBD2 (7 bases). The germline CDR1 and CDR2 sequences are KGHSH and LQKENI. The CDR3 length is 13 residues. V lost 4 bases, J lost 5 bases, and 11 bases lay in between. The CDR3: CASSQQGGETQYF. For the CDR3, the DNA is TGTGCCAGCTCACAACAGGGAGGGGAGACCCAGTACTTC. The full variable domain, in which reference TRBV18 and TRBJ2-5 provide the parts outside the CDR3, is NAGVMQNPRHLVRRRGQEARLRCSPMKGHSHVYWYRQLPEEGLKFMVYLQKENIIDESGMPKERFSAEFPKEGPSILRIQQVVRGDSAAYFCASSQQGGETQYFGPGTRLLVL.

The V call is TRBV6-4, the J call TRBJ2-7; TRBD1 is a possible D gene (7 bases). CDR1 and CDR2 from the germline V gene are MRHNA and SNTAGT. The CDR3 loop spans 15 amino acids. V was shortened by 2 bases and J by 4 bases, with 15 bases between the two germline ends. The DNA for the CDR3 is TGTGCCAGCAGTGACAGACCCAGGGGGGTATACGAGCAGTACTTC. Protein: CASSDRPRGVYEQYF.

The CDR3: CSVEGEGQHLWTQYF. Here the CDR3 DNA reads TGCAGCGTTGAAGGGGAAGGACAGCACCTATGGACCCAGTACTTC. The chain carries TRBV29-1 and TRBJ2-5, with a tentative D call TRBD1 (6 bases). Germline V gene sequence: CDR1 SQVTM, CDR2 ANQGSEA. V was clipped by 1 base and J by 7 bases, with 19 bases between them. This CDR3 has 15 amino acids.

DNA of the CDR3: TGTGCCAGCAGCGTCCCTCCTGGGAGAGTGCCCAATCAGCCCCAGCATTTT. Translated: CASSVPPGRVPNQPQHF. The chain recombines TRBV9 with TRBJ1-5; D unclear. V was trimmed by 2 bases and J by 3 bases, leaving 18 bases between them. The CDR3 runs to 17 residues. CDR1 and CDR2 (germline): SGDLS, YYNGEE.

This clone was seen more than once but under ten times. The chain combines TRBV19 with TRBJ2-2, with 10 bases fitting TRBD2. With 6 bases clipped from V and 0 bases from J, the junction kept 4 bases outside the gene matches. The germline V gene has CDR1 LNHDA and CDR2 SQIVND (reference sequence). The CDR3 is 16 residues long. The CDR3 region has the DNA TGTGCCAGTAGAAGGACTAGCGGAACGAACACCGGGGAGCTGTTTTTT. Translating gives CASRRTSGTNTGELFF.

The chain uses TRBV7-9 and TRBJ2-1; 7 bases map to TRBD2. CDR1 and CDR2 from the germline V gene are SEHNR and FQNEAQ (reference sequence). The trim removed 1 base at V and 0 bases at J, leaving 12 bases unmatched. The CDR3 runs 19 residues. CDR3 sequence: CASSLGKGAGVFSYNEQFF. Written as DNA, the CDR3 is TGTGCCAGCAGCTTAGGAAAAGGTGCGGGAGTTTTCTCCTACAATGAGCAGTTCTTC.

This chain connects TRBV28 to TRBJ2-4; 15 bases line up with TRBD2. Germline V gene lookup returns CDR1 MDHEN and CDR2 SYDVKM. This CDR3 spans 17 amino acids. After removal of 5 bases from V and 1 base from J, the junction contained 3 bases not matched to a gene. CDR3 residues: CASSRGTSGRAKNIQYF. The CDR3 DNA follows: TGTGCCAGCAGTCGGGGGACTAGCGGGAGGGCCAAAAACATTCAGTACTTC. Filled out from reference TRBV28 and TRBJ2-4, the complete variable domain reads DVKVTQSSRYLVKRTGEKVFLECVQDMDHENMFWYRQDPGLGLRLIYFSYDVKMKEKGDIPEGYSVSREKKERFSLILESASTNQTSMYLCASSRGTSGRAKNIQYFGAGTRLSVL.

The table lists this clone with a few counts. The V gene is TRBV14, the J gene TRBJ1-1; possibly TRBD1 for D (5 bases). The CDR3 is 16 amino acids. The germline V and J ends were trimmed by 2 bases and 0 bases, with 13 bases remaining between them. The germline V gene encodes CDR1 SGHDN and CDR2 FVKESK. The CDR3 nucleotides are TGTGCCAGCAGCCAAAGGAGGGGACGGATGAACACTGAAGCTTTCTTT. Translation gives CASSQRRGRMNTEAFF.

This sequence joins TRBV10-3 and TRBJ2-3, with TRBD1 as a possible D gene (9 bases). Germline CDR1 is ENHRY and CDR2 is SYGVKD. V lost 9 bases and J lost 4, with 17 bases in between. The CDR3 contains 14 residues. The CDR3: CAISGTGSSDTQYF. CDR3 DNA: TGTGCCATTAGCGGGACAGGGAGTTCAGATACGCAGTATTTT.

J is TRBJ2-7 and V is TRBV27, with 8 bases identical to TRBD2. The CDR3 runs 15 residues. The V gene's germline CDR1 is MNHEY and CDR2 SMNVEV (reference sequence). V lost 3 bases, J lost 0 bases, and 4 bases stayed unmatched. This CDR3 reads CASSFEAGASYEQYF. CDR3 DNA sequence: TGTGCCAGCAGTTTCGAAGCGGGAGCCTCCTACGAGCAGTACTTC.